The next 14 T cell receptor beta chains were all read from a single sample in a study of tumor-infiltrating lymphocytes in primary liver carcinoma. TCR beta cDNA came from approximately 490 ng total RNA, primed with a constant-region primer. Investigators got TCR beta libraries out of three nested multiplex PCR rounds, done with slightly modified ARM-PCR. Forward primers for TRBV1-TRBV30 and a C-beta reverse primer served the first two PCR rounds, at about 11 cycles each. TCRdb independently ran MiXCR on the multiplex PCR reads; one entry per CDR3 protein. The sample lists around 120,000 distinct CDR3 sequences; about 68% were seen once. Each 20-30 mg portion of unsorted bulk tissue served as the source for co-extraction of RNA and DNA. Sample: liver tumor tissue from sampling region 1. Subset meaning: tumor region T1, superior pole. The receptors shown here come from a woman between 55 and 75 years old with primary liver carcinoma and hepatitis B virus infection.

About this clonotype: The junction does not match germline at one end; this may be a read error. CDR3 residues: CASRLPGANVLTF. DNA for the CDR3: TGTGCCAGCCGTTTACCTGGAGCCAACGTCCTGACTTTC. The chain is built from TRBV6-6 and TRBJ2-6; D remains unclear. Germline-derived CDR1 and CDR2 are MNHNY and SVGAGI (reference sequence). CDR3 size: 13 residues.

CDR3 amino acids: CASSDSTSGRALFF. CDR3 coding DNA: TGTGCCAGCAGTGACTCGACTAGCGGGAGGGCCCTGTTCTTC. The chain uses TRBV6-4 and TRBJ2-1; TRBD2 aligns across 14 bases. The V and J ends lost 0 bases and 15 bases, in that order; junction bases with no gene match: 4. Germline values: CDR1 MRHNA, CDR2 SNTAGT. The CDR3 covers 14 residues.

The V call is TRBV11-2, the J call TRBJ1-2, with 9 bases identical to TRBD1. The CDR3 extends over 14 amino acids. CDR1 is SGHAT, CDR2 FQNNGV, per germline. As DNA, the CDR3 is TGTGTCAGTAGCACAGGGGGCATAATGTATGGCTACACCTTC. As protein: CVSSTGGIMYGYTF.

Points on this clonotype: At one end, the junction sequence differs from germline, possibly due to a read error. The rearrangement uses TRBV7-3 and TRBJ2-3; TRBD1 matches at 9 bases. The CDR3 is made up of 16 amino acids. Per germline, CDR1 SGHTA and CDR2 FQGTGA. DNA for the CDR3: TGTGCCACCAGCGACCCCGGGACAGGGACCAGGGATACGCAGTATTTT. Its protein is CATSDPGTGTRDTQYF.

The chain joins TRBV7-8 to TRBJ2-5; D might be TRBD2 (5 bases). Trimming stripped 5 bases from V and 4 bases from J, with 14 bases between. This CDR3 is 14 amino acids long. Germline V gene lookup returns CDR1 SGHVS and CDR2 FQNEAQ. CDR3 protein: CASSRHGDTETQYF. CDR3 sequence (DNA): TGTGCCAGCAGCAGACACGGGGATACAGAGACCCAGTACTTC.

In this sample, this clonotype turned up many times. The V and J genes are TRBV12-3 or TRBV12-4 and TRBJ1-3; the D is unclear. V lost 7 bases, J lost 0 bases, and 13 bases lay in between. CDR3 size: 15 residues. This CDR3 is CASTFGGSSGNTIYF. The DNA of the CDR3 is TGTGCCAGCACCTTTGGAGGGAGCTCTGGAAACACCATATATTTT.

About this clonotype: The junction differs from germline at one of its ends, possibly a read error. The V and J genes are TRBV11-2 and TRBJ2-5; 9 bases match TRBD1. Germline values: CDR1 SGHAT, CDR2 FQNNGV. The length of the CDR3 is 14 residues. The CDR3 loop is CVSSLDMGTGLEYF. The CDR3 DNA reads TGTGTCAGCAGCCTGGATATGGGGACAGGGCTTGAGTACTTC.

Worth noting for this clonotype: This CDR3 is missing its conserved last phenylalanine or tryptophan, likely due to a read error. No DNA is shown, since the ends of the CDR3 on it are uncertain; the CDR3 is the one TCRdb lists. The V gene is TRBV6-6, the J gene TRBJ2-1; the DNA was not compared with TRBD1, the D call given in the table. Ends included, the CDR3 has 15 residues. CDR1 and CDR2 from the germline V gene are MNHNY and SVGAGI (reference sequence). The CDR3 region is CASIQGQGADNEQSL.

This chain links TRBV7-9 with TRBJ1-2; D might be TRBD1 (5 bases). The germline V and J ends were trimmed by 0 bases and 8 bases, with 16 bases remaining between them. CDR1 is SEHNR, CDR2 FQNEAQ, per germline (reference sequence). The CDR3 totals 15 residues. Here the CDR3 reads CASSLAPVGTYGYTF. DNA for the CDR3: TGTGCCAGCAGCTTAGCTCCTGTAGGGACCTACGGCTACACCTTC.

CDR3 DNA sequence: TGTGCCAGCAGCGTAACGGGACGTCTCGACTACGAGCAGTACTTC. Protein product: CASSVTGRLDYEQYF. The rearrangement uses TRBV5-6 and TRBJ2-7; D assignment may be TRBD1 or TRBD2 (5 bases each). The V end lost 4 bases, the J end lost 3 bases, and 17 bases lay between the germline ends. The CDR3 length is 15 residues. CDR1 SGHDT and CDR2 YYEEEE come from the germline V gene.

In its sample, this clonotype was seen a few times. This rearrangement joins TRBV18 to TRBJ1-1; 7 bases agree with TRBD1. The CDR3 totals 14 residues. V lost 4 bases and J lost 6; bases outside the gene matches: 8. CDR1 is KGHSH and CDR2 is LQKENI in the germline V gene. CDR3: CASSLRTGQAEAFF. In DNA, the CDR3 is TGTGCCAGCTCACTTCGGACAGGCCAGGCTGAAGCTTTCTTT.

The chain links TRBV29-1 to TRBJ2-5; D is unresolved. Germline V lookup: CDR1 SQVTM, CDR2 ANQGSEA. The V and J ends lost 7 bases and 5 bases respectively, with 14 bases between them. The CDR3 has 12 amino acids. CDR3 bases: TGCAGCGCCCGGTGGGCGCCGGAGACCCAGTACTTC. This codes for CSARWAPETQYF.

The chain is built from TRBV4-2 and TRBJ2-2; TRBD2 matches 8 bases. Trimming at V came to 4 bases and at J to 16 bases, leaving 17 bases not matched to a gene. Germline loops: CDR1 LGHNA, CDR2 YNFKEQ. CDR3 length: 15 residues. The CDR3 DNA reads TGTGCCAGCAGCCGGGGGCGGGAGGTAATCGGGGAGTCGTTTTTT. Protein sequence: CASSRGREVIGESFF.

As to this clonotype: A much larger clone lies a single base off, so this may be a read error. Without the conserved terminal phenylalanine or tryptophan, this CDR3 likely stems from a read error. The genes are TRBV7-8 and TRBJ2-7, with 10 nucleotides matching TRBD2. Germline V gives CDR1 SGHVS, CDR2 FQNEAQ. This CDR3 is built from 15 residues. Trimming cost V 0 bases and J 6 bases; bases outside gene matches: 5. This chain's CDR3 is CASSLALAGVVEQYL. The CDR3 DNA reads TGTGCCAGCAGCTTAGCGCTAGCGGGAGTTGTCGAGCAGTACCTC.